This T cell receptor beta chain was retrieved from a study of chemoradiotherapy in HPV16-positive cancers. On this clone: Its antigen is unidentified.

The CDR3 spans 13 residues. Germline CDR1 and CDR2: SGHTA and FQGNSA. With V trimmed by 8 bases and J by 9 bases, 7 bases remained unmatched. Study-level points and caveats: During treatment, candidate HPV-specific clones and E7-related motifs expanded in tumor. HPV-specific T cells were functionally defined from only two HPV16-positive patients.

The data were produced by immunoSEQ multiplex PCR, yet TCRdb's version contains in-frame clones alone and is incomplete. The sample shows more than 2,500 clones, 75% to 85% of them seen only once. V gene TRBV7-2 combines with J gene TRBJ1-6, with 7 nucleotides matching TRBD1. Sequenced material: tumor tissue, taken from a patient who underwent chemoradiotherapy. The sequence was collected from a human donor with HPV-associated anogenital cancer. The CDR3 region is CASSRQGGSPLHF. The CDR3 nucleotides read TGTGCCAGCTCCCGGCAGGGGGGTTCACCCCTCCACTTT. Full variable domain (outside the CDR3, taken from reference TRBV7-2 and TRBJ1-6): GAGVSQSPSNKVTEKGKDVELRCDPISGHTALYWYRQSLGQGLEFLIYFQGNSAPDKSGLPSDRFSAERTGGSVSTLTIQRTQQEDSAVYLCASSRQGGSPLHFGNGTRLTVT.